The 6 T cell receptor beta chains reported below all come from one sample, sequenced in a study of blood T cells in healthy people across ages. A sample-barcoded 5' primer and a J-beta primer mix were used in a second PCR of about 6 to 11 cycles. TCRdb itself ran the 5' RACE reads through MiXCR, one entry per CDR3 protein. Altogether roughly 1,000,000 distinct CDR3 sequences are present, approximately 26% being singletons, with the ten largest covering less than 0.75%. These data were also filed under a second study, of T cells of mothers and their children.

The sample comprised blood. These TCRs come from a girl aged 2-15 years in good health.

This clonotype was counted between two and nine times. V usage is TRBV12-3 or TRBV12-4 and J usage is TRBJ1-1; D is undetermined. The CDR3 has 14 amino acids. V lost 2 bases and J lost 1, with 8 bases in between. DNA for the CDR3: TGTGCCAGCAGTTTAATGGCCGGGAACACTGAAGCTTTCTTT. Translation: CASSLMAGNTEAFF.

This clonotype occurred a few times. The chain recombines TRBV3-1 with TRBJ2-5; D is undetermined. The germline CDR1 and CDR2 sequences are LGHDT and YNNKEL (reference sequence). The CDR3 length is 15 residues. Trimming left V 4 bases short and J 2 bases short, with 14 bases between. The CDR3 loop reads CASSPTPLPQETQYF. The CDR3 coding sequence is TGTGCCAGCAGCCCTACTCCACTACCGCAAGAGACCCAGTACTTC.

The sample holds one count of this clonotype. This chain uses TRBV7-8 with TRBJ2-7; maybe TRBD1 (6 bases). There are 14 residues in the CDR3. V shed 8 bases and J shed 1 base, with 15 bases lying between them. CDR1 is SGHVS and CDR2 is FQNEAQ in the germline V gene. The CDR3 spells CASGPQGWSYEQYF. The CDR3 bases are TGTGCCAGCGGACCTCAGGGGTGGTCCTACGAGCAGTACTTC.

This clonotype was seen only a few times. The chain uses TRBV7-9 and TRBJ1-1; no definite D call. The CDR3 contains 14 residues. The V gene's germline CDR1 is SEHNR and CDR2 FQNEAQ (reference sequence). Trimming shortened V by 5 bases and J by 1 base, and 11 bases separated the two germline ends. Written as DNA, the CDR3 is TGTGCCAGCAGCCGTATACACGAGAACACTGAAGCTTTCTTT. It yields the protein CASSRIHENTEAFF.

The CDR3 DNA is TGTGCCAGCAGCGACATTCATAGCGGGAGTGACACCGGGGAGCTGTTTTTT. Translating gives CASSDIHSGSDTGELFF. The chain carries TRBV7-7 and TRBJ2-2; 9 bases fit TRBD2. This CDR3 is built from 17 residues. V lost 5 bases and J lost 3; bases outside the gene matches: 10. The germline V gene encodes CDR1 SSHAT and CDR2 FNYEAQ (reference sequence).

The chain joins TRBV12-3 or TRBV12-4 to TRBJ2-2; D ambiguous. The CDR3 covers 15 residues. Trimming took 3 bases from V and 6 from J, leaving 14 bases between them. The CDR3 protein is CASSFLASMPGELFF. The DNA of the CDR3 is TGTGCCAGCAGTTTCCTCGCATCCATGCCCGGGGAGCTGTTTTTT.